Listed below are T cell receptor beta chains from one sample, sequenced in a study of OX40 agonist ivuxolimab in advanced cancers. The table came from immunoSEQ multiplex PCR; TCRdb's copy has only in-frame clones and leaves some out. The sample lists 71,000 or so clones; 86% were seen once. This specimen consisted of CD4+ or CD8+ T cells sorted from blood, obtained in a trial of the OX40 agonist ivuxolimab. The receptors stem from an adult with an advanced solid tumor such as melanoma, head and neck, liver or kidney cancer. Each CDR3 is given with its conserved first and last residue. D genes are given only for firm matches. Expanded clones get a size class; other rows say once, few or many, or leave the size out.

TRBJ1-3 | 16 | TRBV18 | . | once | CASSPGTPDSGNTIYF | TGTGCCAGCTCACCGGGAACACCTGACTCTGGAAACACCATATATTTT
TRBJ2-5 | 15 | TRBV4-2 | . | . | CASSPSADSFETQYF | TGTGCCAGCAGCCCCTCGGCCGATAGCTTCGAGACCCAGTACTTC
TRBJ2-5 | 12 | TRBV10-3 | TRBD2 | . | CAISSPGGTQYF | TGTGCCATCTCGTCCCCGGGGGGGACCCAGTACTTC
TRBJ2-6 | 17 | TRBV5-5 | TRBD1 | . | CASSGTTGGAGANVLTF | TGTGCCAGCAGCGGGACTACAGGGGGCGCTGGGGCCAACGTCCTGACTTTC
TRBJ2-7 | 14 | TRBV5-6 | . | . | CASSLGGETYEQYF | TGTGCCAGCAGCTTGGGGGGAGAAACCTACGAGCAGTACTTC
TRBJ2-5 | 16 | TRBV7-9 | . | . | CASSLEYGGPLETQYF | TGTGCCAGCAGCTTAGAATATGGGGGGCCGTTGGAGACCCAGTACTTC
TRBJ2-1 | 15 | TRBV10-3 | . | . | CAIGVKDRYYNEQFF | TGTGCCATCGGTGTCAAGGATCGTTACTACAATGAGCAGTTCTTC
TRBJ2-2 | 15 | TRBV5-1 | . | . | CASSLSATNTGELFF | TGCGCCAGCAGCTTGTCTGCGACGAACACCGGGGAGCTGTTTTTT
TRBJ2-3 | 12 | TRBV13 | . | once | CASSPYTDTQYF | TGTGCCAGCAGCCCTTACACAGATACGCAGTATTTT
TRBJ1-1 | 13 | TRBV27 | TRBD1 | . | CAAQGSLNTEAFF | TGTGCCGCACAGGGGTCTTTGAACACTGAAGCTTTCTTT
TRBJ1-3 | 14 | TRBV5-4 | . | . | CASSLTTGGNTIYF | TGTGCCAGCAGCCTAACGACAGGAGGAAACACCATATATTTT
TRBJ2-7 | 13 | TRBV29-1 | TRBD1 | . | CSVEAAGGYEQYF | TGCAGCGTTGAAGCAGCAGGGGGCTACGAGCAGTACTTC
TRBJ2-1 | 16 | TRBV5-1 | TRBD2 | . | CASSTASGSNYNEQFF | TGCGCCAGCAGCACAGCTAGCGGGAGTAATTACAATGAGCAGTTCTTC
TRBJ1-1 | 12 | TRBV5-1 | . | once | CASRGFDGEAFF | TGCGCCAGCAGAGGATTTGATGGTGAAGCTTTCTTT
TRBJ1-5 | 12 | TRBV6-5 | . | . | CAIKGPNQPQHF | TGTGCTATAAAGGGACCCAATCAGCCCCAGCATTTT
TRBJ2-7 | 14 | TRBV7-9 | . | . | CASSPRTASYEQYF | TGTGCCAGCAGCCCCCGGACAGCCTCCTACGAGCAGTACTTC
TRBJ2-5 | 14 | TRBV5-1 | . | . | CASSLVSAPETQYF | TGCGCCAGCAGCTTGGTGTCAGCCCCAGAGACCCAGTACTTC
TRBJ2-1 | 14 | TRBV5-4 | . | . | CASSSPPAVGSKFF | TGTGCCAGCAGCTCACCGCCCGCGGTGGGCAGTAAGTTCTTC
TRBJ2-3 | 13 | TRBV30 | . | . | CAWNGGVADTQYF | TGTGCCTGGAATGGGGGAGTTGCAGATACGCAGTATTTT
TRBJ1-5 | 12 | TRBV2 | . | few | CASTNSNQPQHF | TGTGCCAGCACCAATAGCAATCAGCCCCAGCATTTT
TRBJ1-5 | 16 | TRBV7-3 | . | . | CASSLLGPGSNQPQHF | TGTGCCAGCAGCTTACTAGGGCCAGGTAGCAATCAGCCCCAGCATTTT
TRBJ2-5 | 18 | TRBV11-2 | . | . | CASSPRGPGRAYQETQYF | TGTGCCAGCAGCCCTAGGGGCCCGGGGCGGGCGTACCAAGAGACCCAGTACTTC
TRBJ2-2 | 15 | TRBV2 | . | . | CASSERGANTGELFF | TGTGCCAGCAGCGAGAGGGGGGCGAACACCGGGGAGCTGTTTTTT
TRBJ2-1 | 19 | TRBV11-2 | TRBD1 | few | CASSSGQGLPPPYYNEQFF | TGTGCCAGCAGCTCCGGACAGGGGTTACCTCCGCCTTACTACAATGAGCAGTTCTTC
TRBJ2-1 | 16 | TRBV5-1 | . | . | CASSPGGVTGRNEQFF | TGCGCCAGCAGCCCAGGGGGGGTTACAGGGAGGAATGAGCAGTTCTTC
TRBJ1-1 | 11 | TRBV7-2 | . | . | CASSQEREAFF | TGTGCCAGCAGCCAGGAGAGAGAAGCTTTCTTT
TRBJ1-5 | 13 | TRBV6-1 | . | . | CASSQELDQPQHF | TGTGCCAGCAGCCAAGAATTAGATCAGCCCCAGCATTTT
TRBJ2-1 | 14 | TRBV9 | . | few | CASSPSANAHEQFF | TGTGCCAGCAGCCCCTCCGCGAATGCGCATGAGCAGTTCTTC
TRBJ2-7 | 14 | TRBV5-1 | TRBD1 | . | CASSQGQGAYEQYF | TGCGCCAGCAGCCAAGGACAGGGGGCCTACGAGCAGTACTTC
TRBJ1-2 | 13 | TRBV7-3 | . | . | CASSPTGTYGYTF | TGTGCCAGCAGCCCGACAGGAACCTATGGCTACACCTTC
TRBJ2-7 | 14 | TRBV11-2 | . | . | CASSLDRSGYEQYF | TGTGCCAGCAGCTTAGATCGTAGCGGCTACGAGCAGTACTTC
TRBJ1-1 | 15 | TRBV15 | TRBD1 | once | CATSRDQGADTEAFF | TGTGCCACCAGCAGAGATCAGGGGGCGGACACTGAAGCTTTCTTT
TRBJ2-1 | 14 | TRBV6-1 | . | . | CASSRRTVYNEQFF | TGTGCCAGCAGTAGACGGACGGTCTACAATGAGCAGTTCTTC
TRBJ2-2 | 14 | TRBV19 | . | . | CASSIAPYTGELFF | TGTGCCAGTAGTATAGCCCCATACACCGGGGAGCTGTTTTTT
TRBJ1-1 | 15 | TRBV10-3 | . | . | CAISEQTGIGTEAFF | TGTGCCATCAGTGAGCAAACAGGGATTGGCACTGAAGCTTTCTTT
TRBJ1-2 | 10 | TRBV29-1 | . | . | CSVFDRTYTF | TGCAGCGTTTTTGACAGAACTTACACCTTC